This T cell receptor beta chain was captured in a study of blood T cell repertoires in COVID-19. Looked up from germline, CDR1 is SNHLY and CDR2 is FYNNEI. V was cut by 6 bases and J by 0 bases, with 14 bases left in between. The CDR3 is 15 amino acids. The repertoire was sequenced with immunoSEQ multiplex PCR; TCRdb's copy has only in-frame clones and lacks some. The sample lists 250,000 to 300,000 clones, 88% occurring once. This TCR came from a woman aged 55 to 70 in a cohort exposed to, infected with or recovered from COVID-19 (not recorded which). Input material: PBMCs or T cells enriched from blood (not recorded which). The chain combines TRBV2 with TRBJ1-2, with unresolved D. The CDR3, as DNA: TGTGCCAGCAGAGCGTCCACCTCAGCTAACTATGGCTACACCTTC. Translating it yields CASRASTSANYGYTF.